One sample yielded the 13 T cell receptor beta chains listed below, sequenced in a study of shared clonotypes between healthy human individuals. The repertoire was sequenced with immunoSEQ multiplex PCR; TCRdb's copy has only in-frame clones and lacks some. This repertoire shows about 700,000 clones, about 74% found once; its top ten account for more than 1.5%. The sequencing input was memory CD4+ T cells sorted from blood. As to subset: CD45RA-negative fraction. Receptor source: a woman aged 30 to 39 in good health.

As concerns this clone: Other DNA sequences of this sample code for an identical CDR3. The chain combines TRBV20-1 with TRBJ2-1; D uncertain. Germline V gene data show CDR1 as DFQATT and CDR2 as SNEGSKA (reference sequence). This CDR3 has 11 residues. V was shortened by 3 bases and J by 7 bases, with 7 bases between the two germline ends. DNA of the CDR3: TGCAGTGCTAGTGACAATAATGAGCAGTTCTTC. Its protein is CSASDNNEQFF.

For the CDR3, the DNA is TGTGCCAGCAGCTTAGCCCAGGGGTCTTTTGCCGGGGAGCTGTTTTTT. Its protein is CASSLAQGSFAGELFF. The chain employs TRBV11-3 and TRBJ2-2; tentatively, D is TRBD1 (6 bases). The CDR3 runs 16 residues. V was clipped by 1 base and J by 6 bases, with 15 bases between them. The germline V gene has CDR1 SGHNT and CDR2 YENEEA.

The genes are TRBV28 and TRBJ1-4; D is unresolved. This CDR3 comprises 16 residues. Trimming stripped 2 bases from V and 0 bases from J, with 10 bases between. Germline V lookup: CDR1 MDHEN, CDR2 SYDVKM. The DNA of the CDR3 is TGTGCCAGCAGTTTAGCCGGGGTCCCAACTAATGAAAAACTGTTTTTT. Translation gives CASSLAGVPTNEKLFF.

The V and J genes are TRBV28 and TRBJ2-3; maybe TRBD2 (6 bases). This CDR3 is 16 amino acids long. With 4 bases removed from V and 2 bases from J, the gap between germline ends came to 16 bases. Per the germline V gene, CDR1 is MDHEN and CDR2 is SYDVKM. The CDR3 DNA reads TGTGCCAGCAGTTCCCCGGGAGTAATACCCACAGATACGCAGTATTTT. Protein sequence: CASSSPGVIPTDTQYF.

As concerns this clone: The same CDR3 can be traced to other DNA sequences in this sample. The chain employs TRBV5-1 and TRBJ1-5; tentative D call: TRBD1 (5 bases). The germline V and J ends were trimmed by 0 bases and 4 bases, with 11 bases remaining between them. Germline V gene data show CDR1 as SGHRS and CDR2 as YFSETQ. The CDR3 loop spans 15 amino acids. The CDR3 DNA sequence: TGCGCCAGCAGCTTGGAAGGGGCGGGTAATCAGCCCCAGCATTTT. As protein: CASSLEGAGNQPQHF.

The rearrangement uses TRBV2 and TRBJ2-1; a possible D gene is TRBD1 (6 bases). V gave up 10 bases and J gave up 3 bases, with 13 bases separating them. The CDR3 contains 13 residues. The germline CDR1 and CDR2 sequences are SNHLY and FYNNEI. The CDR3 DNA reads as TGTGCCAACGGACTGGACAGCTACAATGAGCAGTTCTTC. Translated, it gives CANGLDSYNEQFF.

This chain joins TRBV5-1 and TRBJ2-3; unclear D gene. The V and J ends lost 5 bases and 5 bases respectively, with 15 bases between them. CDR1 is SGHRS, CDR2 YFSETQ, per germline. This CDR3 has 14 residues. The CDR3 coding sequence is TGCGCCAGCAGACGGACCTTCAGTCGAGATACGCAGTATTTT. Amino acid sequence: CASRRTFSRDTQYF.

This clone has at least ten counts. The rearrangement joins TRBV10-3 to TRBJ2-7, with unresolved D. V lost 4 bases and J 5 bases, leaving 12 bases between the germline ends. The CDR3 contains 13 residues. Germline CDR1 reads ENHRY; CDR2 reads SYGVKD. The CDR3 region is CAISGGIGNEQYF. The CDR3 region has the DNA TGTGCCATCAGTGGAGGAATCGGAAACGAGCAGTACTTC.

The chain has TRBV30 and TRBJ1-2, with 9 positions matching TRBD1. V was clipped by 5 bases and J by 4 bases; unmatched bases: 8. The germline V gene encodes CDR1 GTSNPN and CDR2 SVGIG (reference sequence). There are 14 residues in the CDR3. The CDR3 region is CAWSRTGARYGYTF. Written as DNA, the CDR3 is TGTGCCTGGTCCCGGACAGGGGCCCGCTATGGCTACACCTTC.

The chain uses TRBV25-1 and TRBJ2-1; 12 bases fit TRBD2. The V gene end was trimmed by 4 bases and the J gene end by 4 bases; junction bases not matched to a gene: 8. The CDR3 is made up of 17 amino acids. CDR1 and CDR2 (germline): MGHDK, SYGVNS. The CDR3 bases are TGTGCCAGCAGTGCGACTAGCGGGAGTGGTAGGTACAATGAGCAGTTCTTC. Its translation: CASSATSGSGRYNEQFF.

This clone has only one observation. This chain connects TRBV7-8 to TRBJ1-3; D might be TRBD1 (6 bases). CDR1 and CDR2 (germline): SGHVS, FQNEAQ. Trimming took 1 base from V and 1 from J, leaving 11 bases between them. The CDR3 is 16 residues long. The DNA of the CDR3 is TGTGCCAGCAGCTTAGGGGTAGACAGGTCTGGAAACACCATATATTTT. Translated: CASSLGVDRSGNTIYF.

This clone was observed many times. The chain uses TRBV6-6 and TRBJ2-1; D call uncertain. V lost 8 bases and J 2 bases, leaving 10 bases between the germline ends. The length of the CDR3 is 13 residues. CDR1 MNHNY and CDR2 SVGAGI come from the germline V gene (reference sequence). CDR3 DNA sequence: TGTGCCAGCTTGCAGACTGCCTACAATGAGCAGTTCTTC. Translation: CASLQTAYNEQFF.

The V gene is TRBV19, the J gene TRBJ1-2; TRBD1 aligns across 10 bases. Germline V gives CDR1 LNHDA, CDR2 SQIVND (reference sequence). The CDR3 is 16 amino acids. The V segment lost 3 bases and the J segment 2 bases; nucleotides outside the gene matches: 6. CDR3 sequence reads: CASSIRGQGGNYGYTF. The CDR3 coding sequence is TGTGCCAGTAGTATCCGAGGACAGGGGGGCAACTATGGCTACACCTTC.